Below are 17 T cell receptor beta chains sequenced from a single sample in a study of cytomegalovirus exposure and HLA in healthy donors (dated by TCRdb to about 2017). Library method: the immunoSEQ multiplex PCR assay. Here the immuneACCESS table is served through TCRdb, limited to in-frame sequences with V and J called. Missing clones are a known gap in these copies; in checked studies unresolved V genes cover under half, and the rest lacks a known reason. This sample has 170,000 or so clones in its table, and 80% to 85% of those were observed once. The top ten clones comprise 2.5% to 3% of the sample. The specimen sequenced was PBMCs. These receptors came from a woman aged 18-30 years in good health and CMV-seropositive.

J is TRBJ1-4 and V is TRBV9; weak D call: TRBD1 (6 bases). Trimming took 4 bases from V and 7 from J, leaving 17 bases between them. CDR3 length equals 15 residues. Germline assignment: CDR1 SGDLS and CDR2 YYNGEE. DNA for the CDR3: TGTGCCAGCAGCCCGATGACAGGCCCATTTGAAAAACTGTTTTTT. Encoded protein: CASSPMTGPFEKLFF.

The genes are TRBV25-1 and TRBJ2-7; D gene unclear. Germline V gives CDR1 MGHDK, CDR2 SYGVNS. V was clipped by 10 bases and J by 6 bases, with 10 bases between them. The CDR3 consists of 10 residues. The DNA for the CDR3 is TGTGCCACCATGTTTTTCGAGCAGTACTTC. It is translated as CATMFFEQYF.

The J gene is TRBJ2-3, the V gene TRBV7-6; TRBD2 aligns across 12 bases. Looked up from germline, CDR1 is SGHVS and CDR2 is FNYEAQ. The CDR3 loop spans 15 amino acids. The V gene end was trimmed by 5 bases and the J gene end by 6 bases; junction bases not matched to a gene: 6. In DNA form, the CDR3 reads TGTGCCAGCAGCCATACTAGCGGGGGGCGGGATACGCAGTATTTT. Protein: CASSHTSGGRDTQYF.

DNA for the CDR3: TGTGCCAGCAGTGAAACACAGGGTTTTAACTATGGCTACACCTTC. It encodes CASSETQGFNYGYTF. The chain carries TRBV6-1 and TRBJ1-2; a weak D match, TRBD1 (6 bases). The CDR3 is 15 residues long. The V end lost 2 bases, the J end lost 1 base, and 11 bases lay between the germline ends. Looked up from germline, CDR1 is MNHNS and CDR2 is SASEGT.

This sequence joins TRBV5-1 and TRBJ1-1; D may be TRBD1 (6 bases). V lost 0 bases and J lost 0, with 9 bases in between. Germline V gives CDR1 SGHRS, CDR2 YFSETQ. This CDR3 spans 15 amino acids. The CDR3 region has the DNA TGCGCCAGCAGCTTGGCCACAGGGATGAACACTGAAGCTTTCTTT. Translation gives CASSLATGMNTEAFF.

In its sample, this clone was seen once. The chain combines TRBV7-2 with TRBJ1-4, with TRBD1 as a possible D gene (5 bases). V gave up 7 bases and J gave up 2 bases, with 11 bases separating them. Per the germline V gene, CDR1 is SGHTA and CDR2 is FQGNSA. The CDR3 length is 14 residues. In nucleotides, the CDR3 is TGTGCCAGCACTCTTGGGGGGACTAATGAAAAACTGTTTTTT. This codes for CASTLGGTNEKLFF.

The chain links TRBV5-1 to TRBJ2-7; 12 positions match TRBD2. From germline, CDR1 is SGHRS and CDR2 YFSETQ. The CDR3 sequence is 15 residues long. Trimming at V came to 5 bases and at J to 4 bases, leaving 7 bases not matched to a gene. In DNA form, the CDR3 reads TGCGCCAGCAGTCAACTAGCGGGGGGCTCGTACGAGCAGTACTTC. Residues: CASSQLAGGSYEQYF.

This clone was detected once. The V call is TRBV9, the J call TRBJ2-5, with 14 bases matching TRBD2. CDR1 is SGDLS and CDR2 is YYNGEE in the germline V gene. Trimming at V came to 4 bases and at J to 4 bases, leaving 12 bases not matched to a gene. This CDR3 has 18 amino acids. The CDR3 DNA reads as TGTGCCAGCAGCCCAGGGACTAGCGGGGGCCCCGGGTTAGAGACCCAGTACTTC. Protein: CASSPGTSGGPGLETQYF.

This chain joins TRBV20-1 and TRBJ1-3, with a possible D match to TRBD1 (5 bases). V was pared by 7 bases and J by 3 bases, with 7 bases between. The CDR3 runs 11 residues. Germline assignment: CDR1 DFQATT and CDR2 SNEGSKA (reference sequence). The CDR3 region has the DNA TGCAGTGTGGGGCATGGAAACACCATATATTTT. Amino acids: CSVGHGNTIYF.

The chain employs TRBV27 and TRBJ1-2; the match to TRBD1 covers 9 bases. CDR1 is MNHEY, CDR2 SMNVEV, per germline (reference sequence). The CDR3 has 17 amino acids. J lost 0 bases, V lost 8 bases, and 13 bases had no gene match. The DNA for the CDR3 is TGTGCCAGCTGCCCCGGGACAGGGCCTAAAACTAACTATGGCTACACCTTC. Its translation: CASCPGTGPKTNYGYTF.

The J gene is TRBJ1-6, the V gene TRBV6-1, with D perhaps matching TRBD1 (6 bases). V was shortened by 2 bases and J by 7 bases, with 15 bases between the two germline ends. The CDR3 contains 16 residues. The germline V gene has CDR1 MNHNS and CDR2 SASEGT. The CDR3 nucleotides read TGTGCCAGCAGTGAATGGGGGCAGAGTTTAAATTCACCCCTCCACTTT. This sequence encodes CASSEWGQSLNSPLHF.

V gene TRBV5-1 combines with J gene TRBJ2-1; 7 bases align to TRBD2. Germline CDR1 and CDR2: SGHRS and YFSETQ. Unmatched junction bases numbered 9, after V lost 0 bases and J lost 6 bases. The CDR3 runs 16 residues. The CDR3 coding sequence is TGCGCCAGCAGCTTGGGGGCGGGGGATATTAGCAATGAGCAGTTCTTC. Translating gives CASSLGAGDISNEQFF.

V gene TRBV19 combines with J gene TRBJ1-4; D unresolved. The CDR3 contains 14 residues. CDR1 LNHDA and CDR2 SQIVND come from the germline V gene (reference sequence). V dropped 1 base and J dropped 6 bases, with 9 bases sitting between them. The DNA for the CDR3 is TGTGCCAGTAGTATAGGGCAGAACCATGAAAAACTGTTTTTT. Residues: CASSIGQNHEKLFF.

The chain employs TRBV4-1 and TRBJ1-4; tentatively, D is TRBD1 (6 bases). Trimming left V 2 bases short and J 8 bases short, with 9 bases between. The CDR3 is 13 residues long. Germline CDR1 reads MGHRA; CDR2 reads YSYEKL. The CDR3 sequence: CASSQTGMEKLFF. CDR3 DNA: TGCGCCAGCAGCCAAACAGGGATGGAAAAACTGTTTTTT.

This clone was picked up a small number of times. V usage is TRBV7-9 and J usage is TRBJ1-2; TRBD1 is a possible D gene (6 bases). The CDR3 covers 14 residues. Germline assignment: CDR1 SEHNR and CDR2 FQNEAQ (reference sequence). Trimming left V 1 base short and J 0 bases short, with 6 bases between. Written as DNA, the CDR3 is TGTGCCAGCAGCTTAGACAGGGCTAACTATGGCTACACCTTC. Its protein is CASSLDRANYGYTF.

The gene calls are TRBV30 and TRBJ1-1; no clear D. In germline, CDR1 is GTSNPN, CDR2 SVGIG (reference sequence). This CDR3 is built from 14 residues. Between the trimmed V and J ends, which lost 4 bases and 2 bases, there was a span of 14 bases. For the CDR3, the DNA is TGTGCCTGGAACCCGCCTCAGGTTAACACTGAAGCTTTCTTT. Translation: CAWNPPQVNTEAFF.

The chain is built from TRBV7-7 and TRBJ2-7, with a possible D match to TRBD1 (6 bases). Germline V gives CDR1 SSHAT, CDR2 FNYEAQ (reference sequence). The CDR3 totals 15 residues. Trimming removed 5 bases from V and 3 bases from J, with 17 bases in between. The CDR3 DNA is TGTGCCAGCAGCCCCAGTACAGGGTGGGGCTACGAGCAGTACTTC. Translating it yields CASSPSTGWGYEQYF.